The 19 T cell receptor beta chains below come from one sample, sequenced in a study of cytomegalovirus exposure and HLA in healthy donors. This PCR relied on a set of 60 Vbeta primers and 13 Jbeta primers. TCRdb keeps only in-frame clones here, not all; method: immunoSEQ multiplex PCR. Seen here are 130,000 or so clones, around nine tenths observed once, and the top ten hold approximately 4.7%. The specimen was PBMCs. The receptors were gathered from a woman aged 25 to 45 in good health and CMV-seronegative.

This chain links TRBV9 with TRBJ2-7, with D perhaps TRBD1 (5 bases). The V end lost 4 bases, the J end lost 7 bases, and 9 bases lay between the germline ends. Germline-derived CDR1 and CDR2 are SGDLS and YYNGEE. This CDR3 spans 11 amino acids. The CDR3 DNA reads TGTGCCAGCAGCTTATCAGGGGAGCAGTACTTC. Amino acids: CASSLSGEQYF.

V usage is TRBV27 and J usage is TRBJ1-1; D is unresolved. The V and J ends lost 4 bases and 1 base respectively, with 7 bases between them. This CDR3 region has 13 residues. In germline, CDR1 is MNHEY, CDR2 SMNVEV (reference sequence). DNA for the CDR3: TGTGCCAGCAGTTACCCAGGGAACACTGAAGCTTTCTTT. Translating gives CASSYPGNTEAFF.

The chain recombines TRBV19 with TRBJ1-5; no clear D gene. The CDR3 covers 13 residues. The germline gives CDR1 LNHDA, CDR2 SQIVND (reference sequence). Trimming removed 4 bases at V and 4 bases at J, with 8 bases between. Here the CDR3 DNA reads TGTGCCAGTAGTAACCCCGGGAATCAGCCCCAGCATTTT. It yields the protein CASSNPGNQPQHF.

The chain is built from TRBV19 and TRBJ2-1; 14 positions agree with TRBD2. Trimming at V came to 2 bases and at J to 4 bases, leaving 10 bases not matched to a gene. CDR1 and CDR2 (germline): LNHDA, SQIVND (reference sequence). The CDR3 totals 19 residues. CDR3 protein: CASSIRGLAGVAGYNEQFF. CDR3 nucleotides: TGTGCCAGTAGTATACGGGGACTAGCGGGGGTGGCTGGGTACAATGAGCAGTTCTTC.

A note on this clone: Different DNA sequences within this sample yield the same CDR3. The chain's CDR3 is CASSQSELARDTQYF. Here the CDR3 DNA reads TGCGCCAGCAGTCAATCGGAACTAGCAAGAGATACGCAGTATTTT. The chain has TRBV23-1 and TRBJ2-3; TRBD2 is a possible D gene (6 bases). TRBV23-1 is an ORF; its function is uncertain. This CDR3 spans 15 amino acids. V was pared by 0 bases and J by 5 bases, with 12 bases between.

This clone showed up just a few times. The genes are TRBV5-1 and TRBJ1-4; 7 nucleotides agree with TRBD1. The CDR3 is 15 amino acids. Germline V gene data show CDR1 as SGHRS and CDR2 as YFSETQ. The ends lost 2 bases at V and 5 bases at J; junction bases unmatched: 6. CDR3 nucleotide sequence: TGCGCCAGCAGCTTAACAGGGGTGGGAAATGAAAAACTGTTTTTT. This encodes CASSLTGVGNEKLFF.

The genes are TRBV7-9 and TRBJ2-7; a weak D match, TRBD2 (6 bases). Germline assignment: CDR1 SEHNR and CDR2 FQNEAQ (reference sequence). The CDR3 extends over 13 amino acids. Trimming removed 8 bases at V and 0 bases at J, with 11 bases between. CDR3 nucleotide sequence: TGTGCCAGCGTCCGGGACTTCTCCTACGAGCAGTACTTC. Protein: CASVRDFSYEQYF. The full variable domain, completed using reference TRBV7-9 and TRBJ2-7, is DTGVSQNPRHKITKRGQNVTFRCDPISEHNRLYWYRQTLGQGPEFLTYFQNEAQLEKSRLLSDRFSAERPKGSFSTLEIQRTEQGDSAMYLCASVRDFSYEQYFGPGTRLTVT.

The chain joins TRBV19 to TRBJ1-1; no definite D call. The CDR3 covers 15 residues. The V gene lost 0 bases and the J gene lost 3 bases, with 11 bases spanning the gap. Germline V gives CDR1 LNHDA, CDR2 SQIVND (reference sequence). This CDR3 reads CASSIESGVYTEAFF. CDR3 bases: TGTGCCAGTAGTATAGAATCCGGGGTTTACACTGAAGCTTTCTTT.

In the case of this clone: The sample has other DNA sequences that encode this CDR3 too. The rearrangement links TRBV10-3 to TRBJ1-6; TRBD1 is a possible D gene (6 bases). The CDR3 sequence is 12 residues long. V shed 10 bases and J shed 10 bases, with 14 bases lying between them. Germline V lookup: CDR1 ENHRY, CDR2 SYGVKD. This chain's CDR3 is CATAQGESPLHF. In DNA form, the CDR3 reads TGTGCCACAGCACAGGGAGAGTCACCCCTCCACTTT.

This clone was seen a handful of times. This rearrangement joins TRBV2 to TRBJ1-4; weak D call: TRBD1 (6 bases). Trimming shortened V by 6 bases and J by 5 bases, and 16 bases separated the two germline ends. CDR3 length equals 15 residues. The germline gives CDR1 SNHLY, CDR2 FYNNEI. Here the CDR3 reads CASRRKQGPNEKLFF. The CDR3 DNA reads as TGTGCCAGCAGACGGAAACAGGGACCCAATGAAAAACTGTTTTTT.

The chain recombines TRBV28 with TRBJ1-5; no clear D. The CDR3 has 16 residues. V was clipped by 2 bases and J by 0 bases, with 11 bases between them. Germline values: CDR1 MDHEN, CDR2 SYDVKM. CDR3 loop: CASSLLAPYSNQPQHF. The DNA of the CDR3 is TGTGCCAGCAGTTTACTCGCACCCTATAGCAATCAGCCCCAGCATTTT.

The rearrangement uses TRBV29-1 and TRBJ1-3, with 8 bases that match TRBD1. Germline V gene data show CDR1 as SQVTM and CDR2 as ANQGSEA. V gave up 3 bases and J gave up 4 bases; unmatched junction bases: 8. The CDR3 runs 15 residues. The CDR3 DNA follows: TGCAGCGTTGATCAGGGACAGGCAGCAGGAAACACCATATATTTT. Protein: CSVDQGQAAGNTIYF.

This clone was seen only a few times. The genes are TRBV6-1 and TRBJ1-5, with 8 positions matching TRBD1. In germline, CDR1 is MNHNS, CDR2 SASEGT. This CDR3 region has 13 residues. After removal of 4 bases from V and 8 bases from J, the junction contained 4 bases not matched to a gene. The CDR3 DNA reads as TGTGCCAGCAGTGGAGGACAGGGAAAGCCCCAGCATTTT. Translated: CASSGGQGKPQHF.

The chain employs TRBV6-1 and TRBJ1-2, with 7 bases identical to TRBD1. Germline CDR1 is MNHNS and CDR2 is SASEGT. The CDR3 is made up of 12 amino acids. J was trimmed by 5 bases and V by 11 bases; bases with no gene match: 8. The CDR3 is CAERGRGYGYTF. CDR3 bases: TGTGCCGAGAGGGGGCGCGGATATGGCTACACCTTC.

The chain recombines TRBV7-9 with TRBJ2-7; D might be TRBD2 (6 bases). Between the trimmed V and J ends, which lost 2 bases and 5 bases, there was a span of 16 bases. Looked up from germline, CDR1 is SEHNR and CDR2 is FQNEAQ (reference sequence). The CDR3 is 15 residues long. This chain's CDR3 is CASSLILAAVNEQYF. The CDR3 coding sequence is TGTGCCAGCAGCTTAATCTTAGCGGCTGTCAACGAGCAGTACTTC.

This clone occurred a few times. The rearrangement joins TRBV5-6 to TRBJ1-6, with 8 bases matching TRBD1. Germline trimming cut 0 bases from V and 9 bases from J; bases unmatched to any gene: 8. CDR1 SGHDT and CDR2 YYEEEE come from the germline V gene. The CDR3 is made up of 16 amino acids. CDR3 in DNA: TGTGCCAGCAGCTTGGGGGCGGGACAGGTCTTTTCACCCCTCCACTTT. It is translated as CASSLGAGQVFSPLHF.

The chain couples TRBV2 to TRBJ1-2; 11 bases are a match to TRBD1. V lost 5 bases to trimming and J lost 2 bases; unmatched junction nucleotides: 4. The germline V gene has CDR1 SNHLY and CDR2 FYNNEI. The length of the CDR3 is 15 residues. The CDR3 sequence is CASSPRDRGNYGYTF. The CDR3 DNA is TGTGCCAGCAGTCCCCGGGACAGGGGGAACTATGGCTACACCTTC.

The chain recombines TRBV7-9 with TRBJ1-5; no definite D call. V shed 1 base and J shed 2 bases, with 9 bases lying between them. The germline V gene has CDR1 SEHNR and CDR2 FQNEAQ (reference sequence). The CDR3 spans 15 residues. The CDR3 sequence: CASSLGTGGNQPQHF. In nucleotides, the CDR3 is TGTGCCAGCAGCTTAGGAACGGGTGGCAATCAGCCCCAGCATTTT.

The chain joins TRBV7-2 to TRBJ1-2; 10 nucleotides line up with TRBD1. The CDR3 consists of 15 residues. Germline V gives CDR1 SGHTA, CDR2 FQGNSA. Trimming removed 1 base from V and 8 bases from J; junction bases left unmatched: 7. This CDR3 is CASSLGLGTGAGYTF. The DNA of the CDR3 is TGTGCCAGCAGCTTAGGGTTAGGGACAGGGGCCGGCTACACCTTC.